The entry below gives a single T cell receptor (beta chain) sequence along with its context. Its antigen is not known. Then a second PCR, running about 6 to 11 cycles, was carried out with a sample-barcoded 5' primer and a J-beta primer mix. TCRdb ran MiXCR on the 5' RACE reads and lists one entry per CDR3 protein. The table has 550,000 to 750,000 distinct CDR3 sequences, more than 20% seen once; the top ten hold 3% to 4%. This specimen comes from a study of blood T cells in healthy people across ages. Study results and caveats: TCR beta diversity per million T cells fell roughly linearly with age. Compared with aged donors, long-lived donors showed fewer expanded clones, suggesting selection. Expanded clonotype changes were possibly confounded by unknown donor CMV status.

V gave up 4 bases and J gave up 4 bases, with 17 bases separating them. Germline V gives CDR1 SGHVS, CDR2 FQNEAQ. CDR3 length: 16 amino acids. Input material: blood. This rearrangement joins TRBV7-8 to TRBJ1-3; TRBD1 might be the D (6 bases). The sequence derives from a man aged 65-85 years in good health. The CDR3 loop is CASSSTGRGKGNTIYF. For the CDR3, the DNA is TGTGCCAGCAGCTCTACGGGGAGGGGGAAGGGAAACACCATATATTTT. The full variable domain, with the rest looked up from reference TRBV7-8 and TRBJ1-3, is GAGVSQSPRYKVAKRGQDVALRCDPISGHVSLFWYQQALGQGPEFLTYFQNEAQLDKSGLPSDRFFAERPEGSVSTLKIQRTQQEDSAVYLCASSSTGRGKGNTIYFGEGSWLTVV.